This TCR beta chain was identified during a study of T cell responses to AZD1222 COVID-19 vaccine. This CDR3 has 17 residues. Per the germline V gene, CDR1 is MNHEY and CDR2 is SMNVEV (reference sequence). Trimming cost V 1 base and J 4 bases, with 16 bases left between them. Produced via immunoSEQ multiplex PCR; TCRdb's table is partial and in-frame only. The sample lists roughly 180,000 clones; approximately 91% were seen once. This clone occurred a few times. The sample in question was peripheral blood, obtained on day 0 of AZD1222 vaccination. This receptor was identified in an adult in good health. V is TRBV27 and J is TRBJ1-4, with D tentatively TRBD1 (5 bases). The CDR3 reads CASSLYEREQDNEKLFF. The CDR3 DNA reads as TGTGCCAGCAGTTTATATGAAAGGGAACAGGATAATGAAAAACTGTTTTTT. The full variable domain, its missing parts supplied by reference TRBV27 and TRBJ1-4, is EAQVTQNPRYLITVTGKKLTVTCSQNMNHEYMSWYRQDPGLGLRQIYYSMNVEVTDKGDVPEGYKVSRKEKRNFPLILESPSPNQTSLYFCASSLYEREQDNEKLFFGSGTQLSVL.